The sample holds a few counts of the clone carrying this T cell receptor (beta chain). How the authors handled the data: The assay estimated nucleated cells by amplifying reference gene primers. The data were produced by immunoSEQ multiplex PCR, yet TCRdb's version contains in-frame clones alone and is incomplete. V, J and clone size are those of that table, while D and trimming were read from the DNA. There are 50,000 to 60,000 clones in the sample; more than 80% occur only once, and roughly 17% lies in the top ten. This sample was taken from a study of blood T cell repertoires in COVID-19. For the study at large: Some COVID-19 samples were acute and others convalescent; all came from the United States, Italy and Spain.

Germline V CDR1 and CDR2: SGHRS, YFSETQ. The length of the CDR3 is 16 residues. The V end lost 0 bases, the J end lost 7 bases, and 14 bases lay between the germline ends. The specimen sequenced was peripheral blood. V gene TRBV5-1 combines with J gene TRBJ1-6; perhaps TRBD1 as D (6 bases). The receptor was derived from a man aged 35-49 years with acute or convalescent COVID-19. CDR3 DNA sequence: TGCGCCAGCAGCTTGGACAGGGAAGATAGGAATTCACCCCTCCACTTT. Translated: CASSLDREDRNSPLHF.